This TCR beta chain is from a study of shared clonotypes between healthy human individuals. Study results and limitations: Clonotypes which were not shared had lower generation probabilities than clonotypes that all four donors shared. Clonotype sharing among donors likely depends on sequencing depth.

This clone came up once. Its antigen is not identified. Positive CCR7 selection of CD45RO-negative cells yielded the naive CD8 cells, and terminally differentiated effector memory CD45RA+ cells were excluded. Under the authors' procedure: Junction-only sequences without quality scores were provided by ImmunoSEQ, so filtering was different. Repertoires were generated with immunoSEQ multiplex PCR, while TCRdb's copy carries only in-frame clones and drops some. V and J calls and clone size are copied from that table; D and trimming were computed from the DNA. Of about 2 million clones listed, about 94% are singletons. The TCR sequence derives from a man aged 18 to 30 in good health. Source material: naive CD8+ T cells sorted from blood.

This chain's CDR3 is CASSFLAGVNEQYF. The CDR3 DNA follows: TGTGCCAGCAGTTTCCTAGCGGGAGTCAACGAGCAGTACTTC. The J gene is TRBJ2-7, the V gene TRBV28; 10 bases fit TRBD2. V was clipped by 3 bases and J by 5 bases; unmatched bases: 4. The CDR3 loop spans 14 amino acids. CDR1 is MDHEN and CDR2 is SYDVKM in the germline V gene.